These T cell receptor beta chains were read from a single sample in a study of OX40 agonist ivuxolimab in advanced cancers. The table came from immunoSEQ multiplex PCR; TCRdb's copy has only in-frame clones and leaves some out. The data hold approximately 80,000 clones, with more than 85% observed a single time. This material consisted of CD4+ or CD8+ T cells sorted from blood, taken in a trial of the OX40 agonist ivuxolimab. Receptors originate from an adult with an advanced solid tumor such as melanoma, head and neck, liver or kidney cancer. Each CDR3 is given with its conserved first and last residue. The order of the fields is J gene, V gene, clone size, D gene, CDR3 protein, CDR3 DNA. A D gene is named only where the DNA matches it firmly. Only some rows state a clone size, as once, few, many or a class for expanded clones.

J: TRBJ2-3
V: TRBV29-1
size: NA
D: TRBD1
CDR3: CSVGPAGGDTQYF
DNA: TGCAGCGTTGGCCCCGCAGGGGGAGATACGCAGTATTTT

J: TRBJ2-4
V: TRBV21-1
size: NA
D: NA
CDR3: CASRRDSKNIQYF
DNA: TGTGCCAGCAGGAGGGACAGCAAAAACATTCAGTACTTC

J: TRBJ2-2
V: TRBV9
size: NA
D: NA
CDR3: CASSSGLSVQSGLFF
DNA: TGTGCCAGCAGCTCAGGCTTAAGCGTACAAAGCGGGCTGTTTTTT

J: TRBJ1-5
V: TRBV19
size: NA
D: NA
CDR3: CASSIATGGQPQHF
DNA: TGTGCCAGTAGTATAGCCACAGGAGGGCAGCCCCAGCATTTT

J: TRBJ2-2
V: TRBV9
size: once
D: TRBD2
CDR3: CASSRTSATGELFF
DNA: TGTGCCAGCAGCAGGACTAGCGCTACCGGGGAGCTGTTTTTT

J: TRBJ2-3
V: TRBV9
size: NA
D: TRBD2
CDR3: CASSVVGSGVRSTDTQYF
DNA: TGTGCCAGCAGCGTAGTTGGTAGCGGGGTCCGTAGCACAGATACGCAGTATTTT

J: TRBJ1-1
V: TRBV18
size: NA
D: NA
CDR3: CASSPPSGGGWTEAFF
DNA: TGTGCCAGCTCACCACCTTCGGGGGGCGGATGGACTGAAGCTTTCTTT

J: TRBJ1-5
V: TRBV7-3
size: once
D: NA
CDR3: CASSLSGGNQPQHF
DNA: TGTGCCAGCAGCTTGTCGGGGGGCAATCAGCCCCAGCATTTT

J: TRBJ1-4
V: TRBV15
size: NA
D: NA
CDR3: CATSRTGGVGEKLFF
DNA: TGTGCCACCAGCAGAACCGGGGGCGTGGGTGAAAAACTGTTTTTT

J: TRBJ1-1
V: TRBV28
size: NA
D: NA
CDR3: CASSLWSPWRITEAFF
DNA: TGTGCCAGCAGTTTATGGTCACCCTGGAGGATCACTGAAGCTTTCTTT

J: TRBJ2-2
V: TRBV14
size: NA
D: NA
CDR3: CASSQDIGTGELFF
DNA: TGTGCCAGCAGCCAAGATATTGGGACCGGGGAGCTGTTTTTT

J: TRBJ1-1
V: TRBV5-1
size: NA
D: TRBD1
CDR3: CASSGDSEAFF
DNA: TGCGCCAGCAGCGGGGACAGTGAAGCTTTCTTT

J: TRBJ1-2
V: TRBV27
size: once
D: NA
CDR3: CASSIRGNGYAF
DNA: TGTGCCAGCAGTATCAGGGGAAATGGCTACGCCTTC

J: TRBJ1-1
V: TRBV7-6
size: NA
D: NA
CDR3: CASSIRVDTEAFF
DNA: TGTGCCAGCAGCATTAGGGTGGACACTGAAGCTTTCTTT

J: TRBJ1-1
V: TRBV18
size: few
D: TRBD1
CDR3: CASSPRQGMENTEAFF
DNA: TGTGCCAGCTCACCTCGACAGGGGATGGAGAACACTGAAGCTTTCTTT

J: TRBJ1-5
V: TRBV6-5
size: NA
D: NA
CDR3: CASSYSGSYQPQHF
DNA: TGTGCCAGCAGTTACTCAGGCAGCTATCAGCCCCAGCATTTT

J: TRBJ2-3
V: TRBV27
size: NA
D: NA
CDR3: CASSLGLGTDTQYF
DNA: TGTGCCAGCAGTTTGGGACTGGGAACAGATACGCAGTATTTT

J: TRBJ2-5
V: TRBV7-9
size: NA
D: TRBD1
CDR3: CASSVDRGPQETQYF
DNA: TGTGCCAGCAGCGTCGACAGGGGGCCGCAAGAGACCCAGTACTTC

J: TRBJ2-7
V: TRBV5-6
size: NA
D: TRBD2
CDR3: CASSSTSAYEQYF
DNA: TGTGCCAGCAGCTCGACTAGCGCCTACGAGCAGTACTTC